The TCR beta chain under discussion was sequenced for a study of T cells in Graves' hyperthyroidism and ophthalmopathy. Patients were excluded because of uncontrolled infection, other autoimmune disease, pregnancy or lactation. Diagnoses used clinical symptoms, serum thyroxine and TRAb, thyroid ultrasound and orbital computed tomography. This clonotype was seen many times. Its specificity is unknown. Findings of the study overall: Ophthalmopathy, which appeared later, was predicted by the model a median about 6.8 months before onset.

The V end lost 6 bases, the J end lost 4 bases, and 6 bases lay between the germline ends. The CDR3 has 11 residues. Amplification of TCR beta CDR3 regions used RNA as the template. The HTBI primer set served for first-round RT-PCR of the TCR CDR3. MiXCR, applied by TCRdb to the multiplex PCR reads, yields one record per CDR3 protein. The sample lists 450,000 to 650,000 distinct CDR3 sequences; approximately 17% were seen once. Material for sequencing was blood. The source of this sequence is a woman under 30 with Graves' ophthalmopathy. The V call is TRBV12-3 or TRBV12-4, the J call TRBJ2-5; D is ambiguous. DNA for the CDR3: TGTGCCAGCAGCTTGCTAGAGACCCAGTACTTC. Translated: CASSLLETQYF.